Detailed here is one T cell receptor beta chain. The antigen remains undetermined. These data belong to a study of CD8 T cells in ankylosing spondylitis. Study outcomes and limitations: Made up of eight highly homologous variants, a TCR beta motif appeared characteristic of ankylosing spondylitis blood.

TCRdb re-called the 5' RACE reads with MiXCR, one entry per CDR3 protein. The sample holds 150,000 to 250,000 distinct CDR3 sequences, roughly 13% seen once. CDR3 size: 14 residues. Trimming pared 8 bases from V and 4 bases from J, leaving 17 bases between. The sequencing sample was made of blood, either unsorted or a sorted T cell fraction (not recorded which). The rearrangement joins TRBV12-3 or TRBV12-4 to TRBJ2-5; D might be TRBD2 (7 bases). This TCR came from a male donor with ankylosing spondylitis or in good health (not recorded which). The CDR3 coding sequence is TGTGCCAGCCTTCTTGAGGGAGGGGGAGAGACCCAGTACTTC. It encodes CASLLEGGGETQYF.